The 2 T cell receptor beta chains below were found in one sample sequenced in a study of cytomegalovirus exposure and HLA in healthy donors. PCR used 60 Vbeta primers and 13 Jbeta primers. This table comes from immunoSEQ multiplex PCR, and its TCRdb copy is limited to in-frame clones, with some not included. The table records about 150,000 clones, approximately 72% of them present only once. Sequenced material: PBMCs. These receptors were collected from a man aged 18 to 29 in good health and CMV-seronegative.

This chain links TRBV2 with TRBJ1-2, with a weak D call TRBD1 (6 bases). V was shortened by 7 bases and J by 5 bases, with 17 bases between the two germline ends. Germline CDR1 and CDR2: SNHLY and FYNNEI. This CDR3 region has 14 residues. This CDR3 reads CASMRGQGLYGYTF. For the CDR3, the DNA is TGTGCCAGCATGCGGGGGCAGGGGCTTTATGGCTACACCTTC.

The rearrangement uses TRBV27 and TRBJ2-5; TRBD2 aligns across 9 bases. This CDR3 spans 16 amino acids. Germline V gene lookup returns CDR1 MNHEY and CDR2 SMNVEV (reference sequence). J gave up 2 bases and V 6 bases, and 10 bases lay outside the gene matches. This chain's CDR3 is CASSQIAGAGQETQYF. In DNA form, the CDR3 reads TGTGCCAGCAGCCAGATAGCGGGGGCTGGGCAAGAGACCCAGTACTTC.